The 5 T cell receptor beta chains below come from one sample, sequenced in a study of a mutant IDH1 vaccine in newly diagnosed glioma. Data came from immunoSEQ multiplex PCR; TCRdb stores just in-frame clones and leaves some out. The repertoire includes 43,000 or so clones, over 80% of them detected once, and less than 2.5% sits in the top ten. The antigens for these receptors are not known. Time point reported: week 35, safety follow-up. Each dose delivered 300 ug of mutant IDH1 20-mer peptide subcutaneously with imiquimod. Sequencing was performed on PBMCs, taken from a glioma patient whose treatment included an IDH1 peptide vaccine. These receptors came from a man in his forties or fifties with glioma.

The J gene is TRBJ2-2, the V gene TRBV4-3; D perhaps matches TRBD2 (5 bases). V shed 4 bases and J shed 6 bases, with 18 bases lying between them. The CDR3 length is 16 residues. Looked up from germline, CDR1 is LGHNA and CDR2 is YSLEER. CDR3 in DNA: TGCGCCAGCAGCCCCGCCGCAAGCGGCATTTCCGGGGAGCTGTTTTTT. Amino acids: CASSPAASGISGELFF.

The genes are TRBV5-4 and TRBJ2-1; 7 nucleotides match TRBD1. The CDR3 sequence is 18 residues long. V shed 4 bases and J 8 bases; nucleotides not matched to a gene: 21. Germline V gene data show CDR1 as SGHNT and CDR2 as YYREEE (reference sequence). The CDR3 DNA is TGTGCCAGCAGCCGATATAAGACCACAGGGGTAGTTGGTGATGAGCAGTTCTTC. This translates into CASSRYKTTGVVGDEQFF.

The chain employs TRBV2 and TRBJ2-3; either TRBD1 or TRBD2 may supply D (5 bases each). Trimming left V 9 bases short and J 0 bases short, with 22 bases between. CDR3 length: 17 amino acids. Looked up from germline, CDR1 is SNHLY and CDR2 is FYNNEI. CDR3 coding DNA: TGTGCCAGTACCGTCCCCACCGGGACCTCGAGCACAGATACGCAGTATTTT. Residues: CASTVPTGTSSTDTQYF.

The CDR3 coding sequence is TGTGCCAGCAGTTTCCGGATCCCCTCTGAGACCCAGTACTTC. This encodes CASSFRIPSETQYF. The V gene is TRBV27, the J gene TRBJ2-5; D ambiguous. V was pared by 3 bases and J by 5 bases, with 13 bases between. Germline V gene sequence: CDR1 MNHEY, CDR2 SMNVEV (reference sequence). The length of the CDR3 is 14 residues.

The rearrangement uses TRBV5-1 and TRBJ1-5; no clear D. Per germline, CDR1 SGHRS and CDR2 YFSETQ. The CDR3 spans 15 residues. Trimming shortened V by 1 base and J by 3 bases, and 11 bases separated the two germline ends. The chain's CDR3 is CASSLFGQINQPQHF. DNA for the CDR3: TGCGCCAGCAGCTTGTTTGGCCAGATCAATCAGCCCCAGCATTTT.